Included here is one T cell receptor beta chain sequence, with context. This clone is judged medium-sized (0.01 to 0.1%). Its antigen remains unidentified. No quality values exist for individual bases; no much larger clone is one base distant. Deletion took 1 base off V and 6 bases off J, with a span of 13 bases between the germline ends. CDR1 and CDR2 (MGHRA, YSYEKL) derive from the germline V gene. The CDR3 spans 15 residues, from the cysteine through the phenylalanine. The sequence is cut down to CDR3 DNA, 45 bases in frame from base 1. The source of the sample is a study of OX40 agonist ivuxolimab in advanced cancers. Broadly, across the study: The costimulatory receptor OX40 (CD134) was targeted by ivuxolimab, a fully human IgG2 agonistic monoclonal antibody. In the dose-escalation cohort, 65% to 90% of patients were male, and the mean age was about 55 years, with a range of about 23 to 85. The monotherapy dose-escalation portion (N = 52 patients) of the phase I ivuxolimab trial is reported in the paper. Of the approximately 54 patients in dose escalation, about 20 had hepatocellular carcinoma, about 15 had melanoma, 9 had renal cell carcinoma and 9 had head and neck cancer. Partial responses occurred in three dose-escalation patients, of whom one had hepatocellular carcinoma and two had cutaneous melanoma. Peripheral TCRbeta sequencing was intended to test whether TCR sequence diversity was altered and clonal T-cell expansion was caused by ivuxolimab. Intravenous ivuxolimab was administered to patients every 2 weeks at six dose levels: 0.01, 0.1, 0.3, 1.5, 3 and 10 mg/kg. Patients were allowed to have had prior anti-PD-1, anti-PD-L1 or anti-CTLA-4 therapy, and approximately 41% of the dose-escalation patients had previously received checkpoint inhibitors. What the study reported, not specific to this receptor: After ivuxolimab, expanded clones were on average more numerous among CD8+ T cells than among CD4+ T cells. In partial responders in the 0.1-3.0 mg/kg groups, normalized peripheral clonal expansion was found to be among the lowest, especially among CD8+ T cells. At doses of 0.1 to 3.0 mg/kg, clonal expansion of both CD4+ and CD8+ blood T cells was observed from baseline to week 6. Antigen specificity was not determined for the clonally expanded peripheral T cells. Low levels of normalized T-cell clonal expansion were also shown by some nonresponding patients.

The trial excluded patients who had a history of autoimmune disease or were on systemic immunosuppression. Peripheral blood for TCR sequencing was drawn from every dose cohort at baseline, at cycle 4 day 1 and at cycle 7 day 1. The samples were drawn from a first-in-human, open-label, multicenter phase I dose-escalation trial of ivuxolimab. Adults with locally advanced or metastatic head and neck squamous cell, hepatocellular, melanoma or renal cell carcinoma were enrolled in the trial. Before TCR sequencing, CD4+ and CD8+ T cells were separately sorted from peripheral blood. For sequencing of the TCRbeta CDR3 region, genomic DNA was extracted from the sorted cells. TCRbeta CDR3 regions were sequenced using the immunoSEQ Assay. TCRdb limited this immuneACCESS table to in-frame rearrangements with V and J called. A share of clones is missing; checked studies link under half to unresolved V genes, and the rest is unexplained. Here the sample has over 15,000 clones; around 80% occur a single time. The ten most abundant clones make up around 28% of the sample.

The rearrangement combines TRBV4-1 with TRBJ2-1, with no D gene named confidently. The source of this sequence is an adult with an advanced solid tumor such as melanoma, head and neck, liver or kidney cancer. Specimen: CD4+ or CD8+ T cells sorted from blood, collected in a trial of the OX40 agonist ivuxolimab. The sequence in DNA is TGCGCCAGCAGCCAAGTGATGGGGAACAGCAATGAGCAGTTCTTC. The resulting protein is CASSQVMGNSNEQFF.